The present T cell receptor beta chain was sequenced within a study of T-cell memory formation after mild COVID-19. Study in general: Clusters of TCRs were largely donor specific.

TCRdb itself ran the 5' RACE reads through MiXCR, one entry per CDR3 protein. This table holds some 150,000 distinct CDR3 sequences, roughly 6.2% found once. This clonotype was recorded many times. This clonotype was sampled from an adult woman who had mild COVID-19 (a few samples of this study predate the infection). Cell type and time point are not known. Sequencing was carried out using PBMCs or a T cell subset sorted from them (not recorded which).

CDR3 loop: CASTPGQGRNTEAFF. CDR3 DNA sequence: TGTGCCAGTACCCCCGGACAGGGGAGGAACACTGAAGCTTTCTTT. The chain has TRBV19 and TRBJ1-1; TRBD1 agrees at 9 bases. This CDR3 contains 15 residues. Germline V gene sequence: CDR1 LNHDA, CDR2 SQIVND (reference sequence). Trimming cost V 7 bases and J 1 base; bases outside gene matches: 7. The full variable domain, in which reference TRBV19 and TRBJ1-1 provide the parts outside the CDR3, is DGGITQSPKYLFRKEGQNVTLSCEQNLNHDAMYWYRQDPGQGLRLIYYSQIVNDFQKGDIAEGYSVSREKKESFPLTVTSAQKNPTAFYLCASTPGQGRNTEAFFGQGTRLTVV.